This is a list of T cell receptor beta chains from one sample in a study of CD8+ T cells in alopecia areata. TCRdb's copy holds only in-frame clones and misses some; the assay was immunoSEQ multiplex PCR. The table includes about 140,000 clones, around 87% detected once. Specimen: CD8+ T cells sorted from blood, collected at week 4, from a patient treated with tofacitinib. All receptors come from a human donor with alopecia areata. CDR3s include the opening cysteine and the closing phenylalanine or tryptophan. The order of the fields is CDR3 DNA, CDR3 protein, D gene, J gene, V gene, clone size. D genes are given only for firm matches. Part of the rows lack a size; the others show once, few, many or a class for expanded clones.

cdr3_nt: TGCGCCAGCAGTGACATAGGCGGACCGAACACAGATACGCAGTATTTT; cdr3_aa: CASSDIGGPNTDTQYF; d_call: NA; j_call: TRBJ2-3; v_call: TRBV10-2; clone_size: NA
cdr3_nt: TGTGCCAGCAGCGTGCCACTCGGAGCGGAAAGCACAGATACGCAGTATTTT; cdr3_aa: CASSVPLGAESTDTQYF; d_call: NA; j_call: TRBJ2-3; v_call: TRBV9; clone_size: NA
cdr3_nt: TGTGCCAGCAGCTTAGGGGGGTACGGGAATGAGCAGTTCTTC; cdr3_aa: CASSLGGYGNEQFF; d_call: NA; j_call: TRBJ2-1; v_call: TRBV7-6; clone_size: once
cdr3_nt: TGTGCCAGCAGTTTAGTAGGGGGTAACAATCAGCCCCAGCATTTT; cdr3_aa: CASSLVGGNNQPQHF; d_call: NA; j_call: TRBJ1-5; v_call: TRBV27; clone_size: NA
cdr3_nt: TGCAGCGCCGGAGGCTTTTCCTACAATGAGCAGTTCTTC; cdr3_aa: CSAGGFSYNEQFF; d_call: NA; j_call: TRBJ2-1; v_call: TRBV29-1; clone_size: few
cdr3_nt: TGCGCCAGCAGCGGGGGAGATAGCACCTATTCCTACGAGCAGTACTTC; cdr3_aa: CASSGGDSTYSYEQYF; d_call: NA; j_call: TRBJ2-7; v_call: TRBV5-1; clone_size: once
cdr3_nt: TGCAGCGCTCTGGCCATCGGGGCCAACGTCCTGACTTTC; cdr3_aa: CSALAIGANVLTF; d_call: NA; j_call: TRBJ2-6; v_call: TRBV29-1; clone_size: NA
cdr3_nt: TGTGCCATCAGTGATGGGGCAGGAGCACAAGAGACCCAGTACTTC; cdr3_aa: CAISDGAGAQETQYF; d_call: NA; j_call: TRBJ2-5; v_call: TRBV10-3; clone_size: NA
cdr3_nt: TGTGCCTGGAGTGCACTACCGGGACACAAGACCGGGGAGCTGTTTTTT; cdr3_aa: CAWSALPGHKTGELFF; d_call: NA; j_call: TRBJ2-2; v_call: TRBV30; clone_size: few
cdr3_nt: TGTGCCAGCAGCTTCCTTCCAGGGGGCCGGGAGCAGTACTTC; cdr3_aa: CASSFLPGGREQYF; d_call: TRBD1; j_call: TRBJ2-7; v_call: TRBV7-2; clone_size: once
cdr3_nt: TGTGCCAGCGGCCCATACACTGAAGCTTTCTTT; cdr3_aa: CASGPYTEAFF; d_call: NA; j_call: TRBJ1-1; v_call: TRBV28; clone_size: NA
cdr3_nt: TGTGCCAGCAGTGACTCGTCGACAGGGTGGGCCGGCTACACCTTC; cdr3_aa: CASSDSSTGWAGYTF; d_call: TRBD1; j_call: TRBJ1-2; v_call: TRBV6-4; clone_size: few
cdr3_nt: TGTGCCAGCAGCCTCGATATCTCTGGGGCCAACGTCCTGACTTTC; cdr3_aa: CASSLDISGANVLTF; d_call: NA; j_call: TRBJ2-6; v_call: TRBV6-5; clone_size: NA
cdr3_nt: TGTGCCAGCAGCCCCACTGGGGAGACCCAGTACTTC; cdr3_aa: CASSPTGETQYF; d_call: NA; j_call: TRBJ2-5; v_call: TRBV7-9; clone_size: NA
cdr3_nt: TGCAGCGTCGAAAGAGGGGGGACCCAAGAGAACGAATTT; cdr3_aa: CSVERGGTQENEF; d_call: NA; j_call: TRBJ2-3; v_call: TRBV29-1; clone_size: NA
cdr3_nt: TGCGCCAGCAGTCAACAGGGCCACGAGCAGTTCTTC; cdr3_aa: CASSQQGHEQFF; d_call: NA; j_call: TRBJ2-1; v_call: TRBV4-1; clone_size: NA
cdr3_nt: TGTGCCAGCAGGTCCGGGGGAGATTATAATTCACCCCTCCACTTT; cdr3_aa: CASRSGGDYNSPLHF; d_call: NA; j_call: TRBJ1-6; v_call: TRBV6-6; clone_size: once
cdr3_nt: TGTGCCAGTAGTGGTTCGGAGGGCTATAGCAATCAGCCCCAGCATTTT; cdr3_aa: CASSGSEGYSNQPQHF; d_call: NA; j_call: TRBJ1-5; v_call: TRBV19; clone_size: NA
cdr3_nt: TGCGCCAGCAGCCAAGATCCGAGCTTCGAGAAGAGCACAGATACGCAGTATTTT; cdr3_aa: CASSQDPSFEKSTDTQYF; d_call: NA; j_call: TRBJ2-3; v_call: TRBV4-1; clone_size: NA
cdr3_nt: TGCAGCGTTGGACTAGCGGGGTCCTACGAGCAGTACTTC; cdr3_aa: CSVGLAGSYEQYF; d_call: TRBD2; j_call: TRBJ2-7; v_call: TRBV29-1; clone_size: few
cdr3_nt: TGTGCCAGTAGTATCGGGAAGACAATATCCCCGAACACTGAAGCTTTCTTT; cdr3_aa: CASSIGKTISPNTEAFF; d_call: NA; j_call: TRBJ1-1; v_call: TRBV19; clone_size: NA
cdr3_nt: TGCAGCGTTGTTGGACTAGCGGGAGGGACGAGCACAGATACGCAGTATTTT; cdr3_aa: CSVVGLAGGTSTDTQYF; d_call: TRBD2; j_call: TRBJ2-3; v_call: TRBV29-1; clone_size: NA
cdr3_nt: TGTGCCAGCAATGGGGGACCGGGACAGGGGAGGACCGGGGAGCTGTTTTTT; cdr3_aa: CASNGGPGQGRTGELFF; d_call: TRBD1; j_call: TRBJ2-2; v_call: TRBV7-8; clone_size: NA